A single sample is the source of the 21 T cell receptor beta chains below, sequenced in a study of T cells after yellow fever vaccination. TCRdb re-called the 5' RACE reads through MiXCR, storing one row per CDR3 protein. This table holds 500,000 to 650,000 distinct CDR3 sequences, 9% to 15% found once. This specimen consisted of PBMCs, obtained on the day of the yellow fever booster vaccination. The receptors derive from a man aged 30-40 years who received the YFV17D yellow fever vaccine.

There are many counts of this clonotype. The V and J genes are TRBV15 and TRBJ2-2; 9 nucleotides agree with TRBD2. The CDR3 sequence is 16 residues long. Per the germline V gene, CDR1 is LNHNV and CDR2 is YYDKDF (reference sequence). V trimming: 2 bases; J trimming: 5 bases; junction bases outside the gene matches: 6. The CDR3 region is CATSRTLAGRTGELFF. CDR3 in DNA: TGTGCCACCAGCAGAACTCTAGCGGGACGAACCGGGGAGCTGTTTTTT.

This clonotype showed up just a few times. The J gene is TRBJ2-1, the V gene TRBV7-3; D is perhaps TRBD1 (6 bases). Germline V gives CDR1 SGHTA, CDR2 FQGTGA. This CDR3 has 16 residues. The V and J ends lost 5 bases and 3 bases respectively, with 17 bases between them. CDR3 residues: CASSPKDRKGYNEQFF. Here the CDR3 DNA reads TGTGCCAGCAGCCCTAAAGACAGGAAGGGCTACAATGAGCAGTTCTTC.

This clonotype was recorded a few times. The rearrangement joins TRBV12-3 or TRBV12-4 to TRBJ1-6; D may be TRBD1 (6 bases). This CDR3 has 16 amino acids. V lost 7 bases and J 9 bases, leaving 22 bases between the germline ends. The CDR3 reads CASTSFAGQGFSPLHF. Written as DNA, the CDR3 is TGTGCCAGCACCTCTTTTGCGGGGCAGGGGTTTTCACCCCTCCACTTT.

DNA for the CDR3: TGTGCCAGCAGCTTAATGTGGGCGGAACGGGATGGCTACACCTTC. Its protein product is CASSLMWAERDGYTF. The chain has TRBV7-9 and TRBJ1-2; the D is unclear. CDR1 and CDR2 from the germline V gene are SEHNR and FQNEAQ (reference sequence). The V gene lost 2 bases and the J gene lost 6 bases, with 16 bases spanning the gap. CDR3 length: 15 amino acids.

The chain joins TRBV18 to TRBJ2-1; perhaps D is TRBD1 or TRBD2 (6 bases each). The CDR3 length is 15 residues. Germline assignment: CDR1 KGHSH and CDR2 LQKENI. The germline V and J ends were trimmed by 6 bases and 3 bases, with 15 bases remaining between them. The CDR3 is CASSPLEGGYNEQFF. As DNA, the CDR3 is TGTGCCAGCTCCCCTTTAGAGGGGGGCTACAATGAGCAGTTCTTC.

This clonotype has more than one count but fewer than ten. This rearrangement joins TRBV4-3 to TRBJ1-5; D not resolved. Germline V gene sequence: CDR1 LGHNA, CDR2 YSLEER. The germline V and J ends were trimmed by 0 bases and 6 bases, with 12 bases remaining between them. There are 15 residues in the CDR3. The CDR3 protein is CASSQDHLEGQPQHF. The CDR3 DNA reads TGCGCCAGCAGCCAAGACCACTTGGAGGGTCAGCCCCAGCATTTT.

The chain combines TRBV20-1 with TRBJ2-7; D not resolved. CDR1 and CDR2 from the germline V gene are DFQATT and SNEGSKA (reference sequence). This CDR3 region has 13 residues. V lost 1 base to trimming and J lost 3 bases, with 10 bases between them. DNA of the CDR3: TGCAGTGCTAGAGGGTCCCTAAACTACGAGCAGTACTTC. This codes for CSARGSLNYEQYF.

This chain joins TRBV7-3 and TRBJ2-2; the match to TRBD2 covers 7 bases. CDR1 and CDR2 from the germline V gene are SGHTA and FQGTGA. The V and J ends lost 2 bases and 7 bases, in that order; junction bases with no gene match: 10. The CDR3 totals 16 residues. This chain's CDR3 is CASSLSAGSGIGELFF. In DNA form, the CDR3 reads TGTGCCAGCAGCTTATCAGCGGGATCGGGTATCGGGGAGCTGTTTTTT. The entire variable domain, with the rest obtained from reference TRBV7-3 and TRBJ2-2, is as follows: GAGVSQTPSNKVTEKGKYVELRCDPISGHTALYWYRQSLGQGPEFLIYFQGTGAADDSGLPNDRFFAVRPEGSVSTLKIQRTERGDSAVYLCASSLSAGSGIGELFFGEGSRLTVL.

This chain connects TRBV29-1 to TRBJ2-1, with D tentatively TRBD1 or TRBD2 (5 bases each). V was clipped by 6 bases and J by 6 bases, with 15 bases between them. Germline V gene sequence: CDR1 SQVTM, CDR2 ANQGSEA. The CDR3 sequence is 13 residues long. CDR3 in DNA: TGCAGCGTCCCGGGACCAGGTGTCAATGAGCAGTTCTTC. Translation gives CSVPGPGVNEQFF.

The rearrangement links TRBV20-1 to TRBJ2-2; no reliable D call. The CDR3 has 13 residues. V lost 0 bases to trimming and J lost 2 bases, with 4 bases between them. Per the germline V gene, CDR1 is DFQATT and CDR2 is SNEGSKA (reference sequence). The CDR3 region is CSARDYNTGELFF. CDR3 in DNA: TGCAGTGCTAGAGACTATAACACCGGGGAGCTGTTTTTT.

The chain carries TRBV19 and TRBJ2-1, with TRBD2 identical over 13 bases. V trimming: 7 bases; J trimming: 0 bases; junction bases outside the gene matches: 12. The CDR3 has 19 residues. Germline V gene data show CDR1 as LNHDA and CDR2 as SQIVND (reference sequence). In DNA form, the CDR3 reads TGTGCCAGTAAGGCCCGACTAGCGGGAGGCCAAAGCTCCTACAATGAGCAGTTCTTC. This gives the protein CASKARLAGGQSSYNEQFF. Full variable domain (missing parts from reference TRBV19 and TRBJ2-1): DGGITQSPKYLFRKEGQNVTLSCEQNLNHDAMYWYRQDPGQGLRLIYYSQIVNDFQKGDIAEGYSVSREKKESFPLTVTSAQKNPTAFYLCASKARLAGGQSSYNEQFFGPGTRLTVL.

V and J are TRBV30 and TRBJ1-5; 7 bases are shared with TRBD1. The CDR3 contains 15 residues. Germline V CDR1 and CDR2: GTSNPN, SVGIG (reference sequence). J was trimmed by 6 bases and V by 4 bases; bases with no gene match: 12. The CDR3 reads CAWTQGGQSGQPQHF. CDR3 nucleotide sequence: TGTGCCTGGACCCAAGGGGGACAGTCGGGTCAGCCCCAGCATTTT.

With regard to this clonotype: A junction boundary mismatches the germline segment, possibly from a read error. The rearrangement joins TRBV6-5 to TRBJ2-1; 11 bases agree with TRBD2. The germline CDR1 and CDR2 sequences are MNHEY and SVGAGI. There are 15 residues in the CDR3. This CDR3 is CASSYEVLAGGFRLF. As DNA, the CDR3 is TGTGCCAGCAGTTACGAGGTGTTAGCGGGAGGGTTTCGGCTCTTC.

This clonotype was found a few times. This chain links TRBV7-2 with TRBJ2-2, with D unresolved. Germline-derived CDR1 and CDR2 are SGHTA and FQGNSA. The CDR3 consists of 13 residues. Trimming left V 4 bases short and J 6 bases short, with 9 bases between. The CDR3 DNA reads as TGTGCCAGCAGCTGGGAAGCGCCCGGGGAGCTGTTTTTT. Translating it yields CASSWEAPGELFF.

The chain employs TRBV20-1 and TRBJ2-1; D not resolved. The germline V gene has CDR1 DFQATT and CDR2 SNEGSKA (reference sequence). The CDR3 runs 14 residues. V shed 7 bases and J shed 7 bases, with 20 bases lying between them. In nucleotides, the CDR3 is TGCAGTGTACCCCCTTTAGAGCGCCTAAATGAGCAGTTCTTC. As protein: CSVPPLERLNEQFF.

V usage is TRBV6-2 or TRBV6-3 and J usage is TRBJ1-1, with 9 nucleotides matching TRBD1. Germline CDR1 is MNHEY and CDR2 is SVGEGT. This CDR3 contains 16 residues. Trimming cost V 6 bases and J 1 base; bases outside gene matches: 9. The CDR3, as DNA: TGTGCCAGCAGAAACTACGGACAGGGGAGGAACACTGAAGCTTTCTTT. Its translation is CASRNYGQGRNTEAFF.

V and J are TRBV9 and TRBJ2-1, with 10 bases fitting TRBD2. This CDR3 is built from 16 residues. The junction had 4 bases not matched to a gene; V was cut back by 4 bases and J by 0 bases. From germline, CDR1 is SGDLS and CDR2 YYNGEE. Here the CDR3 DNA reads TGTGCCAGCAGCCTCTCTAGCGGGAGCTCCTACAATGAGCAGTTCTTC. This translates into CASSLSSGSSYNEQFF.

This sequence joins TRBV12-3 or TRBV12-4 and TRBJ2-2; D remains unclear. V gave up 7 bases and J gave up 4 bases, with 7 bases separating them. The CDR3 length is 12 residues. DNA for the CDR3: TGTGCCAGCACACTGGCCACCGGGGAGCTGTTTTTT. It specifies CASTLATGELFF.

This clonotype showed up just a few times. The chain uses TRBV7-9 and TRBJ1-3; D is ambiguous. CDR3 length: 14 amino acids. CDR1 and CDR2 from the germline V gene are SEHNR and FQNEAQ (reference sequence). The ends were cut back, 0 bases at V and 2 bases at J, with 5 bases in the middle. In DNA form, the CDR3 reads TGTGCCAGCAGCTTAGCCCGGGCTGGAAACACCATATATTTT. Protein product: CASSLARAGNTIYF.

This clonotype has more than one count but fewer than ten. The rearrangement uses TRBV20-1 and TRBJ1-1; weak D call: TRBD1 (5 bases). V was shortened by 1 base and J by 6 bases, with 12 bases between the two germline ends. Germline loops: CDR1 DFQATT, CDR2 SNEGSKA (reference sequence). The CDR3 extends over 13 amino acids. CDR3 in amino acids: CSARGVGGPEAFF. CDR3 DNA: TGCAGTGCTAGAGGCGTTGGGGGTCCTGAAGCTTTCTTT.

Regarding this clonotype: Likely a read error: the CDR3 ends without its conserved phenylalanine or tryptophan. This chain connects TRBV20-1 to TRBJ2-3; 11 nucleotides match TRBD2. CDR3 length: 13 residues. V gave up 8 bases and J gave up 2 bases; unmatched junction bases: 3. From germline, CDR1 is DFQATT and CDR2 SNEGSKA (reference sequence). The CDR3 coding sequence is TGCAGTATGACTAGCGGGGTCACAGATACGCAGTATTCT. Translation gives CSMTSGVTDTQYS.